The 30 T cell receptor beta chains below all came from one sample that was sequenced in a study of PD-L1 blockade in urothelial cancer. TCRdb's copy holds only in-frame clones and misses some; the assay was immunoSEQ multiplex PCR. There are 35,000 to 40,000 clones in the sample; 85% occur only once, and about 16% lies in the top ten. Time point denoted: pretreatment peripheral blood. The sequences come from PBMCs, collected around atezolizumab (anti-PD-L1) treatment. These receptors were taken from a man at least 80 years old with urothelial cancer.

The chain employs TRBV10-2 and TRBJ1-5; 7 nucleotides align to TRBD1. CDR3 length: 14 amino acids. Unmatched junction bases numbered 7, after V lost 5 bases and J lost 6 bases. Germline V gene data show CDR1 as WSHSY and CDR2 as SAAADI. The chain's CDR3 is CASSTGAVVQPQHF. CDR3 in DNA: TGCGCCAGCAGTACAGGGGCGGTTGTTCAGCCCCAGCATTTT.

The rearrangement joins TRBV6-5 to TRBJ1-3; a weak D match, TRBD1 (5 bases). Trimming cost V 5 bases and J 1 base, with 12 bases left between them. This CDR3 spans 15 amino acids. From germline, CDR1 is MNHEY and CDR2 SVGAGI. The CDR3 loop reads CASSQDIYSGNTIYF. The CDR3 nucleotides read TGTGCCAGCAGTCAGGACATCTATTCTGGAAACACCATATATTTT.

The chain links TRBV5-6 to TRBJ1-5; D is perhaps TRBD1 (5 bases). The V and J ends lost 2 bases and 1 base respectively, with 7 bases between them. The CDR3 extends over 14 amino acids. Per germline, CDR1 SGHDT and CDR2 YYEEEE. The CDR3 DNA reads TGTGCCAGCAGCTTAGGGGTGAGCAATCAGCCCCAGCATTTT. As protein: CASSLGVSNQPQHF.

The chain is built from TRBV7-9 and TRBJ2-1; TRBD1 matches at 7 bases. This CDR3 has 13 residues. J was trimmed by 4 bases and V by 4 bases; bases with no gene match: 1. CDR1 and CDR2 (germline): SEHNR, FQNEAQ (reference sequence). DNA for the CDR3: TGTGCCAGCAGCTGGGACAGTTACAATGAGCAGTTCTTC. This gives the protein CASSWDSYNEQFF.

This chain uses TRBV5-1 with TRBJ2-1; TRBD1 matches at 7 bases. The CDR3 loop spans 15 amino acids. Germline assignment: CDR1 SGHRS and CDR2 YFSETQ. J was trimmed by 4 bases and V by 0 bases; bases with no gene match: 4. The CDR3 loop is CASSLDGTEYNEQFF. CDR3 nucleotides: TGCGCCAGCAGCTTGGATGGGACAGAGTACAATGAGCAGTTCTTC.

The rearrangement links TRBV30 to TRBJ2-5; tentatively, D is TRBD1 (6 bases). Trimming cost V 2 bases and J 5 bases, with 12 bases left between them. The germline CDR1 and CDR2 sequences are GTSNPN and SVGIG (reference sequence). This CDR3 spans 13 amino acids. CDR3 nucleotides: TGTGCCTGGAGTAGACAGGTTCGTGAGACCCAGTACTTC. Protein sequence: CAWSRQVRETQYF.

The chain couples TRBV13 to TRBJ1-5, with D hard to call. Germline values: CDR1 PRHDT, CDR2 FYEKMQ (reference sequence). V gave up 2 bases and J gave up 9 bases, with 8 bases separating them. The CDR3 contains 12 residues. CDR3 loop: CASSLSSGPQHF. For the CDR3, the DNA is TGTGCCAGCAGCTTAAGTTCGGGGCCCCAGCATTTT. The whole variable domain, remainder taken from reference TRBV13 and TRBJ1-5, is AAGVIQSPRHLIKEKRETATLKCYPIPRHDTVYWYQQGPGQDPQFLISFYEKMQSDKGSIPDRFSAQQFSDYHSELNMSSLELGDSALYFCASSLSSGPQHFGDGTRLSIL.

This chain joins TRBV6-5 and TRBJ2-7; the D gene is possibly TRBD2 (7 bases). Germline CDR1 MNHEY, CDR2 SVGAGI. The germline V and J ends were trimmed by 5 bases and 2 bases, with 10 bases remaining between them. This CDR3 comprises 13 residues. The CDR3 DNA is TGTGCCAGCAGTGTCGGGGGGCCCTACGAGCAGTACTTC. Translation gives CASSVGGPYEQYF.

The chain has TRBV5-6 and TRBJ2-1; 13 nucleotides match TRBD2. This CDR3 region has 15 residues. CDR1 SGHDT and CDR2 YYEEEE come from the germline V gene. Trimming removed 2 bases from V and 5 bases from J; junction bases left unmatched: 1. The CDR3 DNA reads TGTGCCAGCAGCTTCGGACTAGCGGGAGACAATGAGCAGTTCTTC. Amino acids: CASSFGLAGDNEQFF.

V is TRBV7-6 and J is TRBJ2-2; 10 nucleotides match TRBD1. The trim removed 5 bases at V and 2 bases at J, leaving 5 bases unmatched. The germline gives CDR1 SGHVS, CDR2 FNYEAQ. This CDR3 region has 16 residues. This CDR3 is CASSPLTGGNTGELFF. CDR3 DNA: TGTGCCAGCAGCCCCTTGACAGGGGGCAACACCGGGGAGCTGTTTTTT.

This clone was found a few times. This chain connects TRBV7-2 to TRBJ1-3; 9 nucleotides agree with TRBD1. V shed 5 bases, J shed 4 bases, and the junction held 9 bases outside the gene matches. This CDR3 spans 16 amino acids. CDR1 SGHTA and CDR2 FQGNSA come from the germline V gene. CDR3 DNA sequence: TGTGCCAGCAGCACAGCACAGGGGGCGCGGGGAAACACCATATATTTT. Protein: CASSTAQGARGNTIYF. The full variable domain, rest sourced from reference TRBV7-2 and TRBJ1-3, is GAGVSQSPSNKVTEKGKDVELRCDPISGHTALYWYRQSLGQGLEFLIYFQGNSAPDKSGLPSDRFSAERTGGSVSTLTIQRTQQEDSAVYLCASSTAQGARGNTIYFGEGSWLTVV.

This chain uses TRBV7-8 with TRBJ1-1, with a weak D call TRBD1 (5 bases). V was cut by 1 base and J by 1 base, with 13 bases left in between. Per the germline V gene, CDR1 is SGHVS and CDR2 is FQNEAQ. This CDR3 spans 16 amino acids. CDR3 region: CASSLGRRGGNTEAFF. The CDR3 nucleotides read TGTGCCAGCAGCTTAGGACGGAGGGGTGGGAACACTGAAGCTTTCTTT.

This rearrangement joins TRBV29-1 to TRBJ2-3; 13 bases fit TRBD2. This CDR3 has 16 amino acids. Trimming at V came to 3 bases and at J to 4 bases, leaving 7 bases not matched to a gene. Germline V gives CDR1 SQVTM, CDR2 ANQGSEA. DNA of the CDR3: TGCAGCGTTGACCCTCGACTAGCGGGAGGTCCAGATACGCAGTATTTT. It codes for CSVDPRLAGGPDTQYF.

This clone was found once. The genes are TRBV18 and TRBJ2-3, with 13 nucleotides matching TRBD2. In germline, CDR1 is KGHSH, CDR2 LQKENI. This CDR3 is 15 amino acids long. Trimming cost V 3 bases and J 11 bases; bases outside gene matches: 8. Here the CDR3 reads CASSPQGLAGERQYF. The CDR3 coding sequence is TGTGCCAGCTCACCCCAAGGACTAGCGGGAGAGAGGCAGTATTTT.

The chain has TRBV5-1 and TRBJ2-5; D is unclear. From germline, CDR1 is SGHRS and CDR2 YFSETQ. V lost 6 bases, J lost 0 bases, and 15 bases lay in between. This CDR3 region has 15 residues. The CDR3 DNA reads TGCGCCAGCACCTTACGTCGGCTAGACCAAGAGACCCAGTACTTC. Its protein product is CASTLRRLDQETQYF.

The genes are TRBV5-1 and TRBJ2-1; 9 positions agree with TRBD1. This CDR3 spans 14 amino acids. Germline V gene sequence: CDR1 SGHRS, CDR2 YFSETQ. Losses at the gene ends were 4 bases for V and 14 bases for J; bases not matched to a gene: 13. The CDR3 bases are TGCGCCAGCAGCCCGTCCGGGACAGGGTTTAAGGAGTTCTTC. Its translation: CASSPSGTGFKEFF.

CDR3 DNA sequence: TGCGCCAGCAGCCGACAGGGGGCCGGGGAGCTGTTTTTT. Translating gives CASSRQGAGELFF. The gene calls are TRBV5-1 and TRBJ2-2; 9 bases are a match to TRBD1. The V gene end was trimmed by 4 bases and the J gene end by 6 bases; junction bases not matched to a gene: 1. The CDR3 covers 13 residues. Germline V gene data show CDR1 as SGHRS and CDR2 as YFSETQ. The complete variable domain, with remaining parts taken from reference TRBV5-1 and TRBJ2-2, reads KAGVTQTPRYLIKTRGQQVTLSCSPISGHRSVSWYQQTPGQGLQFLFEYFSETQRNKGNFPGRFSGRQFSNSRSEMNVSTLELGDSALYLCASSRQGAGELFFGEGSRLTVL.

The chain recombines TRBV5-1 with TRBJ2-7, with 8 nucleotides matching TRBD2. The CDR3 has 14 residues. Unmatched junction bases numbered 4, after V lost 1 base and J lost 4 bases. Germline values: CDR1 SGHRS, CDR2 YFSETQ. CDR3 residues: CASSLQREQYEQYF. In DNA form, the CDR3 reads TGCGCCAGCAGCTTGCAGCGGGAGCAATACGAGCAGTACTTC. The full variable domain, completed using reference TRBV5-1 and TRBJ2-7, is KAGVTQTPRYLIKTRGQQVTLSCSPISGHRSVSWYQQTPGQGLQFLFEYFSETQRNKGNFPGRFSGRQFSNSRSEMNVSTLELGDSALYLCASSLQREQYEQYFGPGTRLTVT.

The CDR3 region is CASSALRTGAMNTEAFF. CDR3 in DNA: TGTGCCAGCAGTGCCCTCCGTACAGGCGCTATGAACACTGAAGCTTTCTTT. V is TRBV27 and J is TRBJ1-1, with D possibly TRBD1 on 5 matching bases. This CDR3 is 17 amino acids long. Germline CDR1 reads MNHEY; CDR2 reads SMNVEV (reference sequence). The V end lost 5 bases, the J end lost 0 bases, and 19 bases lay between the germline ends.

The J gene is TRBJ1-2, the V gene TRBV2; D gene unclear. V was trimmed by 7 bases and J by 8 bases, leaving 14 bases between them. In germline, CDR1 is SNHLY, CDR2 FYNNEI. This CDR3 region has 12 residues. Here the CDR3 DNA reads TGTGCCAGCATCAAAGGAGGGAAAGGCTACACCTTC. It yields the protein CASIKGGKGYTF.

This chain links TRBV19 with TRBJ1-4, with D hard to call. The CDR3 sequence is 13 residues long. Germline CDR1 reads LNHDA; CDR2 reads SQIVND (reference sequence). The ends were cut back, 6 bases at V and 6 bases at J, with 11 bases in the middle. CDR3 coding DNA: TGTGCCAGTAGAGAGGCCCTGGATGAAAAACTGTTTTTT. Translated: CASREALDEKLFF.

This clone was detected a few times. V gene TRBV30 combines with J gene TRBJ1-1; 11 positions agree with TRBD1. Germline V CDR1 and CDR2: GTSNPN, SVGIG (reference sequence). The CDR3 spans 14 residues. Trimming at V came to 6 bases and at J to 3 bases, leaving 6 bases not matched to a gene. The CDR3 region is CACTGTGGDTEAFF. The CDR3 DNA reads TGTGCCTGTACTGGGACAGGGGGGGACACTGAAGCTTTCTTT.

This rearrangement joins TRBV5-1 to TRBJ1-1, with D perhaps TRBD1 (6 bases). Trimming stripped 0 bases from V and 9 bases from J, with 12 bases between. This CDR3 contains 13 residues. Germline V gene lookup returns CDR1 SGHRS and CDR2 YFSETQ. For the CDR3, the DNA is TGCGCCAGCAGCTTGGGCGTGGACAGTCAAGCTTTCTTT. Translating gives CASSLGVDSQAFF.

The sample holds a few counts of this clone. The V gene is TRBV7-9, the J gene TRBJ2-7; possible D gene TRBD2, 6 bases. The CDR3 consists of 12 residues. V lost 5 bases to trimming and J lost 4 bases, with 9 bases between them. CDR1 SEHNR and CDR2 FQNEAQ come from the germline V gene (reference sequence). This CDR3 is CASSRRGYEQYF. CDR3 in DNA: TGTGCCAGCAGCCGGCGGGGTTACGAGCAGTACTTC.

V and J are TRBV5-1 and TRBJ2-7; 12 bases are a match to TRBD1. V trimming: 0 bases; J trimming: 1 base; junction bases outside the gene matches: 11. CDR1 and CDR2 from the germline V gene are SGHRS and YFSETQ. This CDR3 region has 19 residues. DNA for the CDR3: TGCGCCAGCAGCTTGGCCCCGGGACAGGGGGCGCGTATTTCCTACGAGCAGTACTTC. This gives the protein CASSLAPGQGARISYEQYF.

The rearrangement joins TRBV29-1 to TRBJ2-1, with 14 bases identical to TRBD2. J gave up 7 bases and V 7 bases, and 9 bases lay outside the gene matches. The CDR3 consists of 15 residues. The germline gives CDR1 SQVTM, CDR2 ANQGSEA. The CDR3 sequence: CSAGLAGVSGNEQFF. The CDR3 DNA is TGCAGCGCGGGACTAGCGGGAGTCTCTGGAAATGAGCAGTTCTTC.

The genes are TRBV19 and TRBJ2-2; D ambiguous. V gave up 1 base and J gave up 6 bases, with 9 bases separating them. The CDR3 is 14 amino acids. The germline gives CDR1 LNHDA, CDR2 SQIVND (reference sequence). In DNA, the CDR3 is TGTGCCAGTAGTATAGGGGCCAAGCCCGGGGAGCTGTTTTTT. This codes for CASSIGAKPGELFF. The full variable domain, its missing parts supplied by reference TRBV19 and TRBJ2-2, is DGGITQSPKYLFRKEGQNVTLSCEQNLNHDAMYWYRQDPGQGLRLIYYSQIVNDFQKGDIAEGYSVSREKKESFPLTVTSAQKNPTAFYLCASSIGAKPGELFFGEGSRLTVL.

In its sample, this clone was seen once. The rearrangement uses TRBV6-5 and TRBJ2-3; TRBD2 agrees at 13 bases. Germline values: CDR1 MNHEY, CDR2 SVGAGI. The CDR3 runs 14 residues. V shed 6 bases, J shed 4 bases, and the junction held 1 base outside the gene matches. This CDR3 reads CASRLAGGADTQYF. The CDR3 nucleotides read TGTGCCAGCAGACTAGCGGGAGGGGCAGATACGCAGTATTTT.

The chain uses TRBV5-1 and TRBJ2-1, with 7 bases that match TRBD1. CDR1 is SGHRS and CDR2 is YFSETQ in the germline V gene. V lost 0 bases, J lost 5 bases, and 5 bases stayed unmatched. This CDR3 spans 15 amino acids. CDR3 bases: TGCGCCAGCAGCTTGGCCGACAGGGATAACAATGAGCAGTTCTTC. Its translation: CASSLADRDNNEQFF.

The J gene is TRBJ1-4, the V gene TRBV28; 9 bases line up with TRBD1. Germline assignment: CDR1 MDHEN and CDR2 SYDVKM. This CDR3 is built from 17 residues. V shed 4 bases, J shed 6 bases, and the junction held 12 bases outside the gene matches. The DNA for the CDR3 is TGTGCCAGCAGTTCTCCCCGGGGGGACAGGGAGTATGAAAAACTGTTTTTT. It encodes CASSSPRGDREYEKLFF.